The clone carrying this TCR beta chain was counted at least ten times. Its specificity is unknown. The sample is drawn from a study of identical twins. General observations from the study: The same donors were not followed; conclusions instead depended on cross-sectional statistical analysis.

In germline, CDR1 is DFQATT, CDR2 SNEGSKA (reference sequence). The CDR3 extends over 13 amino acids. Trimming shortened V by 7 bases and J by 5 bases, and 12 bases separated the two germline ends. Each CDR3 protein is one row after TCRdb ran MiXCR on the 5' RACE reads. The profile shows around 250,000 distinct CDR3 sequences, approximately 7% of them singletons. These records were also assigned to another study, of yellow fever vaccine responses in identical twins.

The J gene is TRBJ1-6, the V gene TRBV20-1; D is unclear. The TCR was taken from a woman younger than 35 in good health. Material: memory (CD45RO+) T cells sorted from blood. The CDR3 loop is CSVTGLDNSPLHF. The CDR3 region has the DNA TGCAGTGTAACCGGGCTTGATAATTCACCCCTCCACTTT.